This T cell receptor beta chain was sequenced in a study of T cells in Graves' hyperthyroidism and ophthalmopathy. Whole-study findings and limits: The blood repertoire included most of the expanded thyroid clonotypes above 0.001. A model using 13 V-J features told ophthalmopathy apart from stable hyperthyroidism. The model made its ophthalmopathy prediction, and onset followed a median approximately six months later.

Researchers took RNA transcripts and amplified the TCR beta CDR3 regions from them. TCR CDR3 underwent first-round RT-PCR with the HTBI primer set. TCRdb called the multiplex PCR reads again in MiXCR, with one record for every CDR3 protein. The data hold under 400,000 distinct CDR3 sequences, with 16% observed a single time. This clonotype came up a few times. The antigen is unknown. Germline assignment: CDR1 SGHVS and CDR2 FQNEAQ. V lost 7 bases and J 0 bases, leaving 7 bases between the germline ends. This CDR3 contains 12 residues. The hyperthyroidism was newly diagnosed and had lasted under 2 months; the patients were aged 18 to 65.

This chain connects TRBV7-8 to TRBJ2-7; D not certain. The clonotype comes from a man aged 25-45 years with Graves' hyperthyroidism. The sequenced sample consisted of blood. CDR3 sequence (DNA): TGTGCCAGCATGGGCGGCTCCTACGAGCAGTACTTC. It codes for CASMGGSYEQYF.